A selection of T cell receptor beta chains follows, all from one sample in a study of PD-1 blockade in classical Hodgkin lymphoma. The assay was immunoSEQ multiplex PCR, and TCRdb's table has in-frame clones only and misses some. The sample contains 50,000 or so clones, about nine tenths of which appear only once. The specimen was peripheral blood mononuclear cells (PBMCs), collected before the fourth cycle of nivolumab. Every receptor here comes from a human donor with classical Hodgkin lymphoma. The CDR3 runs from the conserved cysteine through the conserved F or W. D genes are given only for firm matches. Size tells how often a clone was seen (once, few, many) or the class of an expanded clone, and some rows leave it out.

V	J	size	D	CDR3	DNA
TRBV11-1	TRBJ2-7	-	-	CASSFEGSSYEQYF	TGTGCCAGCAGCTTCGAGGGGAGCTCCTACGAGCAGTACTTC
TRBV15	TRBJ1-2	-	-	CATSKFRVYGYTF	TGTGCCACCAGCAAATTCAGGGTATATGGCTACACCTTC
TRBV9	TRBJ1-3	-	-	CASSVATGFGNTIYF	TGTGCCAGCAGCGTAGCTACGGGGTTTGGAAACACCATATATTTT
TRBV5-4	TRBJ2-2	-	-	CASSLPLLQGETGELFF	TGTGCCAGCAGCTTGCCCCTCTTACAGGGAGAGACCGGGGAGCTGTTTTTT
TRBV6-6	TRBJ2-5	-	TRBD1	CASSTGGPETQYF	TGTGCCAGCAGCACAGGGGGTCCCGAGACCCAGTACTTC
TRBV13	TRBJ2-7	-	-	CASSLYGVSPYEQYF	TGTGCCAGCAGCTTATATGGGGTGAGCCCCTACGAGCAGTACTTC
TRBV27	TRBJ2-3	few	-	CASSIITGGDTQYF	TGTGCCAGCAGCATTATAACTGGGGGAGATACGCAGTATTTT
TRBV7-2	TRBJ1-3	-	-	CASSFGGRSSGNTIYF	TGTGCCAGCAGCTTTGGGGGCAGAAGCTCTGGAAACACCATATATTTT
TRBV14	TRBJ2-1	-	TRBD1	CASSQDQWTGRFF	TGTGCCAGCAGCCAAGATCAGTGGACAGGTCGTTTCTTC
TRBV27	TRBJ2-3	-	-	CASSSLWAKGTDTQYF	TGTGCCAGCAGTTCCCTCTGGGCGAAAGGCACAGATACGCAGTATTTT
TRBV27	TRBJ1-5	-	-	CASSLRGGNQPQHF	TGTGCCAGCAGTCTTAGGGGTGGCAATCAGCCCCAGCATTTT
TRBV4-1	TRBJ2-2	-	-	CASSQDWAADTGELFF	TGCGCCAGCAGCCAAGATTGGGCCGCGGACACCGGGGAGCTGTTTTTT
TRBV7-8	TRBJ2-2	once	-	CASSLGQGITGELFF	TGTGCCAGCAGCTTAGGGCAGGGGATCACCGGGGAGCTGTTTTTT
TRBV5-4	TRBJ2-1	-	TRBD2	CASSVPLAGPNEQFF	TGTGCCAGCAGCGTCCCTCTAGCGGGGCCGAATGAGCAGTTCTTC
TRBV28	TRBJ2-1	once	-	CASTRVYTSNEQFF	TGTGCCAGCACTCGGGTGTACACTTCCAATGAGCAGTTCTTC
TRBV7-2	TRBJ1-5	-	-	CASSRTASGSQPQHF	TGTGCCAGCAGCCGTACGGCCTCAGGGAGTCAGCCCCAGCATTTT
TRBV2	TRBJ2-6	-	-	CASSDSGAGANVLTF	TGTGCCAGCAGTGATTCAGGAGCTGGGGCCAACGTCCTGACTTTC
TRBV7-9	TRBJ2-1	once	TRBD1	CASSSGTGPYNEQFF	TGTGCCAGCAGCTCCGGGACAGGGCCATACAATGAGCAGTTCTTC
TRBV4-1	TRBJ2-3	-	-	CASSQTTNSDTQYF	TGCGCCAGCAGCCAAACGACGAACTCGGATACGCAGTATTTT
TRBV13	TRBJ2-3	-	-	CASSHGLPSTDTQYF	TGTGCCAGCAGCCACGGACTACCGAGCACAGATACGCAGTATTTT
TRBV27	TRBJ1-1	-	-	CASSLGGHTEAFF	TGTGCCAGCAGTTTAGGGGGTCACACTGAAGCTTTCTTT
TRBV6-6	TRBJ2-7	-	TRBD2	CASRQTSGSTYEQYF	TGTGCCAGCAGACAAACTAGCGGGAGTACTTACGAGCAGTACTTC
TRBV5-4	TRBJ1-1	-	-	CASSPFRTYNTEAFF	TGTGCCAGCAGCCCCTTCCGGACTTATAACACTGAAGCTTTCTTT
TRBV7-8	TRBJ2-7	-	-	CASSLDWADYEQYF	TGTGCCAGCAGCTTAGATTGGGCAGACTACGAGCAGTACTTC
TRBV7-7	TRBJ2-7	-	-	CASSLIAGVPREQYF	TGTGCTAGCAGCTTGATTGCAGGGGTACCCCGCGAGCAGTACTTC
TRBV5-1	TRBJ2-5	-	TRBD2	CASSQGLIETQYF	TGCGCCAGCAGCCAGGGACTAATAGAGACCCAGTACTTC
TRBV27	TRBJ2-7	-	TRBD2	CASSRLAGAYEQYF	TGTGCCAGCAGCCGACTAGCGGGAGCCTACGAGCAGTACTTC
TRBV11-2	TRBJ2-2	-	TRBD1	CASSLVGIYRTGAGELFF	TGTGCCAGCAGCTTAGTTGGTATATATAGGACAGGGGCCGGGGAGCTGTTTTTT
TRBV5-4	TRBJ1-3	-	-	CASRPLGSGNTIYF	TGTGCCAGCAGGCCCCTCGGCTCTGGAAACACCATATATTTT
TRBV19	TRBJ2-2	-	TRBD2	CATQGLAGRNTGELFF	TGTGCCACCCAGGGACTAGCGGGGCGTAACACCGGGGAGCTGTTTTTT
TRBV19	TRBJ1-5	-	TRBD1	CASSIPQGGNQPQHF	TGTGCCAGTAGTATCCCTCAGGGGGGCAATCAGCCCCAGCATTTT
TRBV4-1	TRBJ2-5	-	-	CASSQGGGVQETQYF	TGCGCCAGCAGCCAAGGCGGAGGGGTCCAAGAGACCCAGTACTTC
TRBV10-1	TRBJ2-1	once	-	CASSECDEQFF	TGCGCCAGCAGTGAGTGTGATGAGCAGTTCTTC
TRBV4-2	TRBJ2-3	-	TRBD2	CASSRTSGTDTQYF	TGTGCCAGCAGCCGGACTAGCGGCACAGATACGCAGTATTTT
TRBV5-1	TRBJ2-1	once	TRBD2	CASSSTSGNGNEQFF	TGCGCCAGCAGCTCGACTAGCGGGAATGGGAATGAGCAGTTCTTC
TRBV12-5	TRBJ1-1	-	TRBD1	CASGLGTGGTEAFF	TGTGCTAGTGGTTTGGGGACAGGGGGGACTGAAGCTTTCTTT
TRBV6-5	TRBJ2-5	-	TRBD2	CASSLVSGSRETQYF	TGTGCCAGCAGTCTCGTCAGCGGGAGTAGAGAGACCCAGTACTTC
TRBV29-1	TRBJ2-7	-	-	CSVELLSYEQYF	TGCAGCGTTGAACTCCTTTCCTACGAGCAGTACTTC
TRBV9	TRBJ2-3	once	-	CASMGTNTDTQYF	TGTGCCAGCATGGGGACCAACACAGATACGCAGTATTTT
TRBV6-5	TRBJ2-2	-	TRBD2	CASNPGGANTGELFF	TGTGCCAGCAATCCGGGGGGGGCGAACACCGGGGAGCTGTTTTTT